The rows below give T cell receptor beta chains drawn from one sample of a study of OX40 agonist ivuxolimab in advanced cancers. TCRdb keeps only in-frame clones here, not all; method: immunoSEQ multiplex PCR. The sample lists some 96,000 clones, 89% occurring once. This specimen consisted of CD4+ or CD8+ T cells sorted from blood, obtained in a trial of the OX40 agonist ivuxolimab. Every receptor here comes from an adult with an advanced solid tumor such as melanoma, head and neck, liver or kidney cancer. Each CDR3 is given with its conserved first and last residue. The D gene is left open where the match is weak. Clone size, where shown, is once, few, many, or a class for clones that have expanded.

D gene | clone size | J gene | V gene | CDR3 DNA | CDR3 protein
TRBD1 | - | TRBJ1-5 | TRBV19 | TGTGCCAGTAGGACAGGGGGCGCCCGAAATCAGCCCCAGCATTTT | CASRTGGARNQPQHF
- | - | TRBJ2-5 | TRBV28 | TGTGCCAGCAGTCTCGGGAGTAAGGGAATCGAGACCCAGTACTTC | CASSLGSKGIETQYF
TRBD2 | - | TRBJ2-2 | TRBV19 | TGTGCCGCAAAACGGGGGGCGAACACCGGGGAGCTGTTTTTT | CAAKRGANTGELFF
- | - | TRBJ1-3 | TRBV27 | TGTGCCAGCAGTTCCGGGGTTGGAAACACCATATATTTT | CASSSGVGNTIYF
- | - | TRBJ2-6 | TRBV7-3 | TGTGCCAGCAGCTTGTCAGGCAGCTCTGGGGCCAACGTCCTGACTTTC | CASSLSGSSGANVLTF
TRBD2 | - | TRBJ2-3 | TRBV6-1 | TGTGCCAGCAGTGATGGACTAGCGGGGACCACAGATACGCAGTATTTT | CASSDGLAGTTDTQYF
- | - | TRBJ1-1 | TRBV7-9 | TGTGCCAGCAGCCGACAGGCCCTGAACACTGAAGCTTTCTTT | CASSRQALNTEAFF
TRBD2 | - | TRBJ2-3 | TRBV9 | TGTGCCAGCGGCGCGGGAGCGGGCACAGATACGCAGTATTTT | CASGAGAGTDTQYF
TRBD1 | - | TRBJ1-2 | TRBV5-4 | TGTGCCAGCAGGGGACAGGGGGCAGTCTATGGCTACACCTTC | CASRGQGAVYGYTF
TRBD2 | - | TRBJ2-3 | TRBV2 | TGTGCCAGCAGTGAAGTCGGTAGCGGGAAATCAGATACGCAGTATTTT | CASSEVGSGKSDTQYF
- | - | TRBJ2-7 | TRBV30 | TGTGCCTGGAGTGTACCGGTAGGGACTCGTCGCGAGCAGTACTTC | CAWSVPVGTRREQYF
TRBD2 | few | TRBJ2-3 | TRBV9 | TGTGCCAGCACGGGGGGGCCGGAGGATACGCAGTATTTT | CASTGGPEDTQYF
TRBD2 | - | TRBJ2-5 | TRBV7-9 | TGTGCCAGCAGCCTTCTAGCGGGAGTTGGCGAAGAGACCCAGTACTTC | CASSLLAGVGEETQYF
- | - | TRBJ1-2 | TRBV4-2 | TGTGCCAGCAGCCATGGGGGCGTAACTAACTATGGCTACACCTTC | CASSHGGVTNYGYTF
TRBD1 | - | TRBJ1-1 | TRBV7-9 | TGTGCCAGCAGCATCTGGACAGGGTATCCTGAAGCTTTCTTT | CASSIWTGYPEAFF
- | - | TRBJ2-1 | TRBV7-8 | TGTGCCAGCAGACGTGTCGAAGGGCAGTTCTTC | CASRRVEGQFF
- | few | TRBJ1-2 | TRBV6-1 | TGTGCCAGCAGTGAAAGGGGACAATATCATGGCTACACCTTC | CASSERGQYHGYTF
- | - | TRBJ2-2 | TRBV27 | TGTGCCAGCAGCATCGGGCTAGCAAGAACCATTTGGGGGGAGCTGTTTTTT | CASSIGLARTIWGELFF
TRBD1 | once | TRBJ1-1 | TRBV5-1 | TGCGCCAGCCGGACCAGGGGGTCGTACACTGAAGCTTTCTTT | CASRTRGSYTEAFF
- | - | TRBJ2-3 | TRBV7-8 | TGTGCCAGCAGCACCGTCACAGATACGCAGTATTTT | CASSTVTDTQYF
- | few | TRBJ2-7 | TRBV27 | TGTGCCAGCAGTTTAGGGCGAGGGGCTACCTCCTACGAGCAGTACTTC | CASSLGRGATSYEQYF
- | - | TRBJ1-1 | TRBV6-1 | TGTGCCAGCATCCGACAGCTCATGAACACTGAAGCTTTCTTT | CASIRQLMNTEAFF
TRBD1 | once | TRBJ2-7 | TRBV5-1 | TGCGCCAGCAGCGCCCGACAGGGCAGTACCTACGAGCAGTACTTC | CASSARQGSTYEQYF
TRBD2 | - | TRBJ2-1 | TRBV7-9 | TGTGCCAGCAGCCGGGGGGTGCCGGAGCAGTTCTTC | CASSRGVPEQFF